These 2 T cell receptor beta chains were all obtained from the same sample, sequenced in a study of early T cells in non-severe SARS-CoV-2 infection (dated by TCRdb to the early 2020s). Libraries were made using 5' RACE. Reads for this sample came from a NextSeq 500. TCRdb's own reprocessing of the public reads used fastp at Q25 and MiXCR and kept productive beta chains. When rows share a CDR3 protein, they turn into one entry using the most common DNA and genes. This sample lists under 85,000 distinct CDR3 sequences; over 9.5% were detected once. Of the sample, around 5% falls within the top ten clones. The material was whole blood, obtained at baseline. Source of these receptors: an adult who was a healthcare worker with PCR-confirmed SARS-CoV-2 infection or an uninfected control (not recorded which).

This clonotype was seen only a few times. This chain joins TRBV20-1 and TRBJ2-7, with 9 bases matching TRBD2. The J segment lost 4 bases and the V segment lost 0 bases, leaving 10 bases of the junction unmatched. The CDR3 is made up of 16 amino acids. Germline V gene lookup returns CDR1 DFQATT and CDR2 SNEGSKA (reference sequence). The CDR3, as DNA: TGCAGTGCTAGAGATGTTCTAGCGGGGCCTTATTACGAGCAGTACTTC. This translates into CSARDVLAGPYYEQYF.

This clonotype was detected many times. As DNA, the CDR3 is TGTGCCAGCTCCCGGGACAAGCACGAATCTGGAAACACCATATATTTT. It encodes CASSRDKHESGNTIYF. The chain recombines TRBV18 with TRBJ1-3; TRBD1 is a possible D gene (6 bases). The germline V gene has CDR1 KGHSH and CDR2 LQKENI. V gave up 6 bases and J gave up 1 base, with 16 bases separating them. The CDR3 totals 16 residues. Combining the CDR3 with reference TRBV18 and TRBJ1-3 gives the whole variable domain NAGVMQNPRHLVRRRGQEARLRCSPMKGHSHVYWYRQLPEEGLKFMVYLQKENIIDESGMPKERFSAEFPKEGPSILRIQQVVRGDSAAYFCASSRDKHESGNTIYFGEGSWLTVV.